This TCR beta chain derives from a study of cytomegalovirus exposure and HLA in healthy donors. Overall study results and limits: Some segments of the V type, notably TRBV6-2 and TRBV6-3, were excluded as indistinguishable.

V lost 3 bases and J lost 4; bases outside the gene matches: 16. Germline V gene data show CDR1 as SGHRS and CDR2 as YFSETQ. This CDR3 region has 19 residues. The PCR used 60 Vbeta and 13 Jbeta primers. Some clones are missing from TCRdb's copy, which holds only in-frame ones; the method was immunoSEQ multiplex PCR. Here the sample spans some 65,000 clones, less than 65% being singletons. Details on this clone: The antigen is not known.

V usage is TRBV5-1 and J usage is TRBJ1-2; 12 bases agree with TRBD1. The origin of this receptor is a man aged 30 to 39 in good health and CMV-seronegative. The sample taken for sequencing was PBMCs. DNA for the CDR3: TGCGCCAGCAGCTGGGAGAGTCCCGGGACAGGGGGCGCGCGCTATGGCTACACCTTC. Protein product: CASSWESPGTGGARYGYTF.